This TCR beta chain was captured in a study of T-cell memory formation after mild COVID-19. About the research overall: The study found TCR clusters largely donor specific.

Note on this clonotype: Its antigen remains unidentified.

TCRdb recomputed calls from the 5' RACE reads with MiXCR, one row per CDR3 protein. The repertoire holds around 510,000 distinct CDR3 sequences, with less than 25% as singletons. Points from the study as a whole: Memory from before infection featured some responding clones, which suggests cross-reactive memory joined.

CDR1 and CDR2 (germline): MNHEY, SVGEGT. Trimming cost V 5 bases and J 5 bases, with 18 bases left between them. The CDR3 length is 15 residues. V and J are TRBV6-2 or TRBV6-3 and TRBJ2-5; D gene uncertain. The TCR was taken from an adult woman who had mild COVID-19 (a few samples of this study predate the infection). Cell type and time point are not known. Material: PBMCs or a T cell subset sorted from them (not recorded which). CDR3 sequence: CASSPWSPKRETQYF. The DNA for the CDR3 is TGTGCCAGCAGTCCTTGGAGCCCCAAGAGGGAGACCCAGTACTTC.